Listed below are T cell receptor beta chains from one sample, sequenced in a study of OX40 agonist ivuxolimab in advanced cancers. The table came from immunoSEQ multiplex PCR; TCRdb's copy has only in-frame clones and leaves some out. The repertoire holds around 83,000 clones, with 70% to 85% as singletons. The material was CD4+ or CD8+ T cells sorted from blood, obtained in a trial of the OX40 agonist ivuxolimab. The receptors here all came from an adult with an advanced solid tumor such as melanoma, head and neck, liver or kidney cancer. Each CDR3 is given with its conserved first and last residue. A D gene is named only where the DNA matches it firmly. Some rows mark clone size as missing; the rest say once, few, many or name a class of expanded clone.

D,J,V,size,length,CDR3,DNA
NA,TRBJ2-1,TRBV27,NA,14,CASSLYDSNNEQFF,TGTGCCAGCAGTTTATACGACTCGAACAATGAGCAGTTCTTC
NA,TRBJ2-1,TRBV4-1,NA,13,CASSQGGGNEQFF,TGCGCCAGCAGCCAAGGAGGGGGAAATGAGCAGTTCTTC
NA,TRBJ1-6,TRBV6-6,NA,14,CATFMGGVGSPLHF,TGTGCCACCTTTATGGGGGGGGTCGGTTCACCCCTCCACTTT
TRBD1,TRBJ2-2,TRBV30,NA,15,CARKPGGADTGELFF,TGTGCCCGAAAACCAGGGGGCGCGGACACCGGGGAGCTGTTTTTT
NA,TRBJ2-7,TRBV19,NA,15,CASTLRGGTGSEQYF,TGTGCCAGTACCCTGCGTGGGGGTACGGGAAGCGAGCAGTACTTC
NA,TRBJ2-2,TRBV9,NA,13,CASSPRGTGELFF,TGTGCCAGCAGCCCACGAGGGACCGGGGAGCTGTTTTTT
NA,TRBJ2-7,TRBV27,NA,11,CASSANYEQYF,TGTGCCAGCAGTGCAAACTACGAGCAGTACTTC
NA,TRBJ1-5,TRBV7-8,NA,13,CASSLGYDQPQHF,TGTGCCAGCAGCTTAGGGTACGACCAGCCCCAGCATTTT
NA,TRBJ2-2,TRBV7-2,NA,14,CASSRDPNTGELFF,TGTGCCAGCAGCAGGGACCCGAACACCGGGGAGCTGTTTTTT
TRBD1,TRBJ1-5,TRBV19,once,14,CASSGQGRYQPQHF,TGTGCCAGTAGTGGACAGGGTAGATATCAGCCCCAGCATTTT
NA,TRBJ1-6,TRBV5-1,NA,15,CASSLLQGGESPLHF,TGCGCCAGCAGCTTATTACAGGGTGGTGAATCACCCCTCCACTTT
TRBD2,TRBJ2-1,TRBV11-1,few,15,CASSPRTSGRREQFF,TGTGCCAGCAGCCCTAGGACTAGCGGGAGAAGGGAGCAGTTCTTC
NA,TRBJ2-3,TRBV19,NA,14,CASSNPPTGDTQYF,TGTGCCAGTAGTAATCCCCCGACGGGAGATACGCAGTATTTT
NA,TRBJ2-2,TRBV21-1,NA,13,CAVFRGNTGELFF,TGTGCTGTATTCCGTGGTAACACCGGGGAGCTGTTTTTT
NA,TRBJ1-5,TRBV15,NA,15,CATSRDWGANQPQHF,TGTGCCACCAGCAGAGATTGGGGGGCCAATCAGCCCCAGCATTTT
NA,TRBJ1-5,TRBV19,few,15,CASRSRGRDLQPQHF,TGTGCCAGTAGAAGTCGGGGAAGGGACCTTCAGCCCCAGCATTTT
TRBD1,TRBJ2-1,TRBV5-1,NA,13,CASSKQGNHEQFF,TGCGCCAGCAGTAAACAGGGGAACCATGAGCAGTTCTTC
NA,TRBJ1-1,TRBV5-6,once,15,CASSWWTGFNTEAFF,TGTGCCAGCAGCTGGTGGACGGGATTTAACACTGAAGCTTTCTTT
TRBD1,TRBJ2-7,TRBV7-9,NA,16,CASSFLRDRDTYEQYF,TGTGCCAGCAGCTTCCTCCGGGACAGGGACACCTACGAGCAGTACTTC
NA,TRBJ1-4,TRBV30,NA,15,CAWSGTRATNEKLFF,TGTGCCTGGAGTGGGACCAGGGCAACTAATGAAAAACTGTTTTTT
NA,TRBJ2-7,TRBV2,NA,12,CATGRASREQYF,TGTGCCACAGGACGGGCTAGCAGGGAGCAGTACTTC
NA,TRBJ1-6,TRBV7-9,NA,13,CASSTGSNSPLHF,TGTGCCAGCAGCACAGGGAGCAATTCACCCCTCCACTTT